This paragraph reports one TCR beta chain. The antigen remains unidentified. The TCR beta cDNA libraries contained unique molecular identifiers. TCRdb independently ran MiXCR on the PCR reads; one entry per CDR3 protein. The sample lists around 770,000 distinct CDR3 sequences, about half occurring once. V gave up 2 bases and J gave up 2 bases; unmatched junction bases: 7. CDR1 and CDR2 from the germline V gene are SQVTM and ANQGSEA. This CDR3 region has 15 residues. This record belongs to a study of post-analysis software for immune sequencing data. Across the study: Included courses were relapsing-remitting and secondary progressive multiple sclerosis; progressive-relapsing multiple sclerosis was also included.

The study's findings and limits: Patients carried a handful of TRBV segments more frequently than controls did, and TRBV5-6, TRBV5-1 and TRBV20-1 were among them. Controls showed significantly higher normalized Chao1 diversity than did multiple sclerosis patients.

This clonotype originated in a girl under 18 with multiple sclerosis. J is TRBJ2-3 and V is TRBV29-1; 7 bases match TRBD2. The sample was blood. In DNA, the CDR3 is TGCAGCGTTGAAAGCGGGGCCCCAAACACAGATACGCAGTATTTT. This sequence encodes CSVESGAPNTDTQYF.